A selection of T cell receptor beta chains follows, all from one sample in a study of human T cells and chemical hapten exposure. TCRdb fed the RACE reads into MiXCR, producing one record per CDR3 protein. The table records about 65,000 distinct CDR3 sequences, 6% to 7% of them present only once. Sequenced sample: whole blood. The receptors derive from a female donor in good health. Some clones in this sample may be carry-over from other donors' samples. The CDR3 runs from the conserved cysteine through the conserved F or W. The order of the fields is V gene, clone size, J gene, D gene, CDR3 DNA, CDR3 protein. The D gene is left open where the match is weak. Clone size, where shown, is once, few, many, or a class for clones that have expanded.

>TRBV9|-|TRBJ2-6|TRBD1
TGTGCCAGCAGCGTCCGGGACAGCATATCTGGGGCCAACGTCCTGACTTTC
CASSVRDSISGANVLTF
>TRBV29-1|many|TRBJ1-4|-
TGCAGCGCCGAACCTGCAACTAATGAAAAACTGTTTTTT
CSAEPATNEKLFF
>TRBV7-8|few|TRBJ2-5|TRBD2
TGTGCCAGCAGTAAAGCGGGGGGCGGACAAGAGACCCAGTACTTC
CASSKAGGGQETQYF
>TRBV12-3/TRBV12-4|many|TRBJ2-3|-
TGTGCCAGCAGTTTCTCCGCGGGTACAGATACGCAGTATTTT
CASSFSAGTDTQYF
>TRBV20-1|many|TRBJ2-3|-
TGCAGTGCTAGTGGGTTAGCCACAGATACGCAGTATTTT
CSASGLATDTQYF
>TRBV14|-|TRBJ2-1|TRBD2
TGTGCCAGCAGCCAGCTAGCGGGGAACAATGAGCAGTTCTTC
CASSQLAGNNEQFF
>TRBV7-9|-|TRBJ1-4|-
TGTGCCAGCAGCTTAGTCGGGACAACGGCAACTAATGAAAAACTGTTTTTT
CASSLVGTTATNEKLFF
>TRBV12-3/TRBV12-4|few|TRBJ2-3|TRBD1
TGTGCCAGCAGTTTAGTCCGGGACAGGCCAACGCAGTATTTT
CASSLVRDRPTQYF
>TRBV12-3/TRBV12-4|-|TRBJ2-7|-
TGTGCCAGCAGTTTAGCGGGAGAGCAGTACTTC
CASSLAGEQYF
>TRBV2|few|TRBJ1-5|TRBD1
TGTGCCAGCAGTGCCCCACAGGGGGCATTTGCTCAGCCCCAGCATTTT
CASSAPQGAFAQPQHF
>TRBV5-4|-|TRBJ1-1|-
TGTGCCAGCGCAGGGGCCATGAACACTGAAGCTTTCTTT
CASAGAMNTEAFF
>TRBV7-9|-|TRBJ2-3|TRBD2
TGTGTCAGCAGCTTAGTGAGTAGCGGGAGGGCCACAGATACGCAGTATTTT
CVSSLVSSGRATDTQYF
>TRBV20-1|many|TRBJ2-1|-
TGCAGTGCTAGAGACGGTCGGGGCCCCCGGGAGCAGTTCTTC
CSARDGRGPREQFF
>TRBV28|-|TRBJ2-7|TRBD1
TGTGCCAGCAGCCGGGGACAGGGGGCGTCCTACGAGCAGTACTTC
CASSRGQGASYEQYF
>TRBV27|many|TRBJ2-7|-
TGTGCCAGCAGCTATTTTTATTCGACGGGGGACTACGAGCAGTACTTC
CASSYFYSTGDYEQYF
>TRBV7-8|many|TRBJ2-3|-
TGTGCCAGCAGCTTAGTAAGGCTAGCAGCTAGCACAGATACGCAGTATTTT
CASSLVRLAASTDTQYF
>TRBV2|-|TRBJ1-3|-
TGTGCCAGCAGTGGGGGCCGAAACACCATATATTTT
CASSGGRNTIYF
>TRBV7-9|-|TRBJ2-3|TRBD2
TGTGCCAGCAGTCAACTAGCGGGGGAGGAAAGCACAGATACGCAGTATTTT
CASSQLAGEESTDTQYF
>TRBV28|many|TRBJ2-2|-
TGTGCCAGCAGTTTGGCGGGTAACGCCGGGGAGCTGTTTTTT
CASSLAGNAGELFF
>TRBV7-9|-|TRBJ2-3|TRBD2
TGTGCCAGCAGCCTGCTGACTAGCGGGAGCACAGATACGCAGTATTTT
CASSLLTSGSTDTQYF
>TRBV28|few|TRBJ1-2|-
TGTGCCAGCAGTTTTGCAGAGGGGAAAGGTGGCTACACCTTC
CASSFAEGKGGYTF
>TRBV6-5|many|TRBJ2-7|TRBD2
TGTGCCAGCAGTCCTGGGAGGGCCCTCTACGAGCAGTACTTC
CASSPGRALYEQYF